The present T cell receptor (beta chain) was sequenced within a study of PD-1 blockade in classical Hodgkin lymphoma. Study-level background: Patients were dosed intravenously with nivolumab at 3 mg/kg every 2 weeks.

Time point indicated: cycle 4 day 1 (C4D1), after around six weeks of nivolumab. All trial patients relapsed after autologous stem cell transplantation. The CD8+ T cells came from thawed PBMCs through magnetic negative selection. This CDR3 contains 16 residues. Germline CDR1 SGHVS, CDR2 FQNEAQ. Trimming stripped 6 bases from V and 6 bases from J, with 23 bases between. General observations from the study: It was reported that newly diagnosed patients had less baseline TCR diversity than healthy donors. Exclusion applied to patients who initiated nivolumab less than 1 year following ASCT. Whoever responded completely had baseline diversity much like that seen in newly diagnosed patients.

TCRdb's copy holds only in-frame clones and misses some; the assay was immunoSEQ multiplex PCR. The repertoire includes some 7,800 clones, around 79% of them detected once, and about 35% sits in the top ten. About this clone: The antigen is unknown.

The chain links TRBV7-8 to TRBJ1-2; D gene unclear. This TCR came from a human donor with classical Hodgkin lymphoma. Sample: CD8+ T cells from blood, taken before the fourth cycle of nivolumab. CDR3 in amino acids: CASSFEGQVPLHGYTF. CDR3 in DNA: TGTGCCAGCAGTTTCGAGGGTCAGGTCCCACTCCATGGCTACACCTTC.